This is a list of T cell receptor beta chains from one sample in a study of cytomegalovirus exposure and HLA in healthy donors. Clones were read by immunoSEQ multiplex PCR, and TCRdb kept only the in-frame ones, dropping some. This repertoire shows about 73,000 clones, roughly 96% found once; its top ten account for 3% to 3.5%. Sequenced material: PBMCs. The source of these receptors is a man aged 18 to 35 in good health and CMV-seronegative. CDR3s include the opening cysteine and the closing phenylalanine or tryptophan. Each record gives: V gene, J gene, D gene, clone size, CDR3 DNA, CDR3 protein. D genes are given only for firm matches. Some rows mark clone size as missing; the rest say once, few, many or name a class of expanded clone.

TRBV29-1	TRBJ1-2	.	.	TGCAGCGTAGTGACAGCTAACTATGGCTACACCTTC	CSVVTANYGYTF
TRBV7-2	TRBJ1-2	.	.	TGTGCCAGCAGCTTAGAAGGCGGGGGCAGGGGAGACTATGGCTACACCTTC	CASSLEGGGRGDYGYTF
TRBV18	TRBJ1-2	TRBD1	.	TGTGCCAGCTCACTGGACAGGGTCAGGGCTAACTATGGCTACACCTTC	CASSLDRVRANYGYTF
TRBV19	TRBJ2-1	TRBD2	.	TGTGCCAGTAGCTTGACTAGCGGGGGGATGAATGAGCAGTTCTTC	CASSLTSGGMNEQFF
TRBV7-3	TRBJ2-1	TRBD2	.	TGTGCCAGCAGCTTAATTGGGGGACTAGGCCTCAATGAGCAGTTCTTC	CASSLIGGLGLNEQFF
TRBV5-5	TRBJ2-2	TRBD1	once	TGTGCCAGCAGACGACAGGGCAGCACCGGGGAGCTGTTTTTT	CASRRQGSTGELFF
TRBV5-1	TRBJ2-3	TRBD1	once	TGCGCCAGCAGCCCCAGGGGGTCCGGCACAGATACGCAGTATTTT	CASSPRGSGTDTQYF
TRBV15	TRBJ1-2	.	.	TGTGCCACCAGCAGAGAAACAGGGACGTCAGGTGGCTACACCTTC	CATSRETGTSGGYTF
TRBV4-1	TRBJ2-1	.	.	TGCGCCAGCAGCCAAGTAGGGGCAACTGAGCAGTTCTTC	CASSQVGATEQFF
TRBV4-2	TRBJ1-1	.	.	TGTGCCAGCAGCCAAGATAACTTCGCTGACACTGAAGCTTTCTTT	CASSQDNFADTEAFF
TRBV4-1	TRBJ2-7	TRBD1	.	TGCGCCAGCAGCCAAGGTGCGGACAGGAATACCTACGAGCAGTACTTC	CASSQGADRNTYEQYF
TRBV30	TRBJ2-7	.	.	TGTGCCTGGGGGACTGGGCCCTACGAGCAGTACTTC	CAWGTGPYEQYF
TRBV10-3	TRBJ2-7	TRBD2	.	TGTGCCACGCGGGGGGAAGGCTACGAGCAGTACTTC	CATRGEGYEQYF
TRBV11-2	TRBJ1-1	TRBD1	once	TGTGCCAGCAGCTTAGTAAGAGGGGGCGCTCAGGGTGAAGCTTTCTTT	CASSLVRGGAQGEAFF
TRBV7-2	TRBJ1-4	TRBD1	.	TGTGCCAGCACCCAGGGGGTTAATGAAAAACTGTTTTTT	CASTQGVNEKLFF
TRBV5-6	TRBJ2-1	TRBD2	.	TGTGCCAGCAGCCTGAGGACTAGCGGGGCCCCAAGGTTCGATGAGCAGTTCTTC	CASSLRTSGAPRFDEQFF
TRBV4-2	TRBJ2-7	TRBD1	once	TGTGCCAGCAGCCAAGGAGGACAGGGTTTCTCCTACGAGCAGTACTTC	CASSQGGQGFSYEQYF
TRBV6-1	TRBJ2-3	.	.	TGTGCCAGCAGTGAAGTGGCACCTCGCACAGATACGCAGTATTTT	CASSEVAPRTDTQYF
TRBV18	TRBJ1-2	TRBD1	.	TGTGCCAGCTCACCAACAGGGGGAAACTATGGCTACACCTTC	CASSPTGGNYGYTF
TRBV9	TRBJ2-1	TRBD2	.	TGTGCCAGCAGCGTAGGCGGACTAGCGGGGGGGCCGGATGAGCAGTTCTTC	CASSVGGLAGGPDEQFF
TRBV7-2	TRBJ1-3	.	.	TGTGCCAGCAGCTGGGGAGTCTCTGGAAACACCATATATTTT	CASSWGVSGNTIYF
TRBV19	TRBJ1-5	.	.	TGTGCCACCAGATCAGGAGGCGGTGGCAATCAGCCCCAGCATTTT	CATRSGGGGNQPQHF
TRBV10-3	TRBJ2-6	TRBD1	.	TGTGCCATCAGGACAGGGGGGCTCTCTGGGGCCAACGTCCTGACTTTC	CAIRTGGLSGANVLTF
TRBV2	TRBJ2-1	TRBD2	.	TGTGCCAGCAGTGATCGGAGAAGACTAGCGGGGGGGAACTCCTACAATGAGCAGTTCTTC	CASSDRRRLAGGNSYNEQFF
TRBV5-4	TRBJ2-2	TRBD1	.	TGTGCCAGCAGTTACACGGGACAGGGGTCCGGGGAGCTGTTTTTT	CASSYTGQGSGELFF
TRBV19	TRBJ1-5	.	.	TGTGCCAGTACGGTGTTTCAGGGATCACCCACTCAGCCCCAGCATTTT	CASTVFQGSPTQPQHF
TRBV30	TRBJ2-1	.	.	TGTGCCGGGGCCGCCAGGGCCCTCAATGAGCAGTTCTTC	CAGAARALNEQFF
TRBV5-8	TRBJ1-2	.	.	TGTGCCAGCAGCTTGGGGACAAACTATGGCTACACCTTC	CASSLGTNYGYTF
TRBV19	TRBJ1-3	.	.	TGTGCCAGTAGTGGACATAACCTCTCTGGAAACACCATATATTTT	CASSGHNLSGNTIYF
TRBV7-9	TRBJ2-1	.	once	TGTGCCAGCAGGCCCTTCCAGGGGGGTGAGTGGTACAATGAGCAGTTCTTC	CASRPFQGGEWYNEQFF
TRBV5-1	TRBJ2-6	.	.	TGCGCCAGCAGCCCATATGGGGGCGCCCTCACTGGGGCCAACGTCCTGACTTTC	CASSPYGGALTGANVLTF
TRBV5-6	TRBJ2-5	TRBD1	.	TGTGCCAGCAGCTTACAGGGGGCCTGGGAGACCCAGTACTTC	CASSLQGAWETQYF
TRBV25-1	TRBJ2-1	.	.	TGTGCCAGCAGTGAAAGGGGGTTAAGCTCCTACAATGAGCAGTTCTTC	CASSERGLSSYNEQFF
TRBV18	TRBJ1-3	TRBD1	.	TGTGCCAGCTCAGGGGACAGACTATACTCTGGAAACACCATATATTTT	CASSGDRLYSGNTIYF
TRBV5-4	TRBJ1-1	TRBD1	.	TGTGCCAGCAGCTTAGGGACAGGGGCCCGGGCTTTCTTT	CASSLGTGARAFF
TRBV19	TRBJ2-3	.	.	TGTGCCAGTAGTATCAGGGTCACAGATACGCAGTATTTT	CASSIRVTDTQYF
TRBV2	TRBJ1-5	.	.	TGTGCCAGCATTGAGGGGCTCAATCAGCCCCAGCATTTT	CASIEGLNQPQHF
TRBV4-1	TRBJ1-2	TRBD1	.	TGCGCCAGCAGCCTCCTCCCGGGACAGGGGGCAGCCCGCTACACCTTC	CASSLLPGQGAARYTF
TRBV2	TRBJ2-3	.	.	TGTGCCACCACAGCGGCGGCAGATACGCAGTATTTT	CATTAAADTQYF
TRBV19	TRBJ1-2	TRBD1	.	TGTGCCAGTAGTCCACAGGGGACTAACTATGGCTACACCTTC	CASSPQGTNYGYTF
TRBV5-1	TRBJ2-7	.	.	TGCGCCAGCAGCTTCGACAGCTTTATCTACGAGCAGTACTTC	CASSFDSFIYEQYF
TRBV28	TRBJ2-1	TRBD1	.	TGTGCCAGCAGTTTAGTTTCTTACGGGACAGTTAACAATGAGCAGTTCTTC	CASSLVSYGTVNNEQFF
TRBV18	TRBJ2-7	TRBD2	.	TGTGCCAGCTCACCACGGGAGGGGCTCGAGCAGTACTTC	CASSPREGLEQYF
TRBV7-9	TRBJ1-4	TRBD1	.	TGTGCCAGCAGCCCGACAGGGAAAGGCGAAAAACTGTTTTTT	CASSPTGKGEKLFF
TRBV6-1	TRBJ1-4	.	.	TGTGCCAGCAGTGAATACGGGCGGGGGTTGATAAATGAAAAACTGTTTTTT	CASSEYGRGLINEKLFF
TRBV7-3	TRBJ1-1	.	.	TGTGCCAGCAGCCCGACACATCTCCATGTCTCCACTGAAGCTTTCTTT	CASSPTHLHVSTEAFF